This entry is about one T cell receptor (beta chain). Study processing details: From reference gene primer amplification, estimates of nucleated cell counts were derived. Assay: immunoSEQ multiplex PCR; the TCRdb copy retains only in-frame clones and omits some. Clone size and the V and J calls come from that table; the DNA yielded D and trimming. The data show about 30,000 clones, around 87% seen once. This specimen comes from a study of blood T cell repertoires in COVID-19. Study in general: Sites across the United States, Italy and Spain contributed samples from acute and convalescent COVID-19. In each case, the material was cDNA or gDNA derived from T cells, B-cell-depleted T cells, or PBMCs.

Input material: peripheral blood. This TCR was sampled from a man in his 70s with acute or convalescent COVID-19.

The CDR3 region is CASSPGTSGQETQYF. CDR3 in DNA: TGCGCCAGCAGCCCCGGGACTAGCGGGCAAGAGACCCAGTACTTC. The chain employs TRBV5-1 and TRBJ2-5; the match to TRBD2 covers 12 bases. Germline CDR1 SGHRS, CDR2 YFSETQ. J lost 2 bases, V lost 4 bases, and 3 bases had no gene match. The CDR3 contains 15 residues.